The 21 T cell receptor beta chains below were found in one sample sequenced in a study of blood T cell repertoires in COVID-19. The table came from immunoSEQ multiplex PCR; TCRdb's copy has only in-frame clones and leaves some out. The sample carries fewer than 15,000 clones, under 80% recorded once. Sequencing was carried out using peripheral blood. These receptors originate from a woman of 80 years or more with acute or convalescent COVID-19.

This chain uses TRBV18 with TRBJ2-5; 15 nucleotides align to TRBD2. The CDR3 runs 15 residues. Germline assignment: CDR1 KGHSH and CDR2 LQKENI. The junction had 3 bases not matched to a gene; V was cut back by 6 bases and J by 4 bases. Written as DNA, the CDR3 is TGTGCCAGCTCCCCGGGACTAGCGGGGGGAGAGACCCAGTACTTC. This sequence encodes CASSPGLAGGETQYF.

The rearrangement uses TRBV7-3 and TRBJ1-1, with a possible D match to TRBD1 (6 bases). Germline lookup yields CDR1 SGHTA and CDR2 FQGTGA. CDR3 size: 13 residues. Trimming shortened V by 2 bases and J by 8 bases, and 12 bases separated the two germline ends. CDR3 in amino acids: CASSLLPGTEAFF. CDR3 sequence (DNA): TGTGCCAGCAGCTTACTCCCCGGGACAGAAGCTTTCTTT.

The V gene is TRBV24-1, the J gene TRBJ1-4; D may be TRBD1 (5 bases). Germline values: CDR1 KGHDR, CDR2 SFDVKD. V lost 7 bases, J lost 5 bases, and 13 bases lay in between. The CDR3 totals 14 residues. The CDR3 bases are TGTGCCACCAGCGCGGGGACGGAGAATGAAAAACTGTTTTTT. Its translation is CATSAGTENEKLFF.

This clone was recorded only once. This chain connects TRBV5-1 to TRBJ2-1; D may be TRBD2 (5 bases). Germline V CDR1 and CDR2: SGHRS, YFSETQ. V shed 2 bases and J shed 5 bases, with 11 bases lying between them. The CDR3 totals 14 residues. CDR3 sequence reads: CASSLAETDNEQFF. CDR3 coding DNA: TGCGCCAGCAGCTTAGCGGAAACTGACAATGAGCAGTTCTTC.

V and J are TRBV10-3 and TRBJ2-1, with TRBD1 matching 8 bases. This CDR3 comprises 14 residues. The V gene's germline CDR1 is ENHRY and CDR2 SYGVKD. Unmatched junction bases numbered 5, after V lost 6 bases and J lost 4 bases. The CDR3 spells CAIRMDREYNEQFF. The CDR3 DNA follows: TGTGCCATCAGAATGGACAGGGAATACAATGAGCAGTTCTTC.

In this sample, this clone turned up many times. The V gene is TRBV21-1, the J gene TRBJ1-2; the table names TRBD1, a call not compared with the DNA. TRBV21-1 is given as a pseudogene. CDR3 length: 13 residues. In DNA, the CDR3 is TGTGCCAGCAGCGGCCGGGACATCTATGGCTACACCTTC. Its translation: CASSGRDIYGYTF.

The rearrangement links TRBV7-9 to TRBJ2-1; 9 bases map to TRBD2. The trim removed 3 bases at V and 5 bases at J, leaving 8 bases unmatched. CDR1 and CDR2 from the germline V gene are SEHNR and FQNEAQ (reference sequence). The CDR3 runs 16 residues. The CDR3 reads CASSFRAGGLNNEQFF. CDR3 coding DNA: TGTGCCAGCAGCTTCCGAGCGGGGGGCCTAAACAATGAGCAGTTCTTC.

This chain uses TRBV13 with TRBJ2-4; 10 nucleotides agree with TRBD2. CDR3 length: 15 amino acids. Looked up from germline, CDR1 is PRHDT and CDR2 is FYEKMQ (reference sequence). V was pared by 1 base and J by 8 bases, with 5 bases of the junction left unmatched. The CDR3 loop reads CASSLAAGGPDIQYF. The DNA of the CDR3 is TGTGCCAGCAGCTTAGCAGCGGGGGGGCCGGACATTCAGTACTTC.

CDR3 protein: CATRTGEGSPLHF. CDR3 bases: TGTGCCACCAGGACAGGGGAAGGTTCACCCCTCCACTTT. The chain uses TRBV6-6 and TRBJ1-6, with 9 bases matching TRBD1. Germline CDR1 is MNHNY and CDR2 is SVGAGI (reference sequence). Losses at the gene ends were 10 bases for V and 9 bases for J; bases not matched to a gene: 7. The CDR3 runs to 13 residues.

The J gene is TRBJ1-3, the V gene TRBV3-1 (or the pseudogene TRBV3-2); 8 bases line up with TRBD1. Looked up from germline, CDR1 is LGHDT and CDR2 is YNNKEL (reference sequence). Germline trimming cut 5 bases from V and 6 bases from J; bases unmatched to any gene: 6. The CDR3 has 14 amino acids. CDR3 protein: CASSAPGGVNTIYF. The DNA of the CDR3 is TGTGCCAGCAGCGCCCCAGGGGGCGTAAACACCATATATTTT.

The chain has TRBV2 and TRBJ1-5, with D hard to call. Germline CDR1 SNHLY, CDR2 FYNNEI. CDR3 length: 14 residues. The V end was cut by 6 bases, the J end by 5 bases, with 14 bases between. For the CDR3, the DNA is TGTGCCAGCAGGGAGATCTCCGAAGATCAGCCCCAGCATTTT. It specifies CASREISEDQPQHF.

This clone was picked up a small number of times. Here the CDR3 reads CASSPPSGTGQNTQYF. The CDR3 DNA follows: TGCGCCAGCAGCCCCCCTTCCGGGACAGGACAAAATACGCAGTATTTT. The chain carries TRBV4-1 and TRBJ2-3; TRBD1 agrees at 8 bases. Germline V gene lookup returns CDR1 MGHRA and CDR2 YSYEKL. The CDR3 loop spans 16 amino acids. V lost 4 bases and J lost 7; bases outside the gene matches: 13.

This clone is labeled as medium-sized. The chain carries TRBV5-8 and TRBJ2-7, with D unclear. This CDR3 contains 14 residues. CDR1 and CDR2 from the germline V gene are SGHTS and YDEGEE. With 4 bases removed from V and 4 bases from J, the gap between germline ends came to 15 bases. The CDR3 spells CASSPFSRLYEQYF. CDR3 DNA: TGTGCCAGCAGCCCGTTCTCCCGACTTTACGAGCAGTACTTC.

The CDR3 coding sequence is TGTGCCAGCAGCCCCCCGGGGGACCGTATCCATGAGCAGTTCTTC. Translated: CASSPPGDRIHEQFF. V gene TRBV4-2 combines with J gene TRBJ2-1; maybe TRBD2 (6 bases). CDR3 length: 15 amino acids. Germline lookup yields CDR1 LGHNA and CDR2 YNFKEQ. Trimming removed 4 bases from V and 8 bases from J, with 18 bases in between.

This chain joins TRBV19 and TRBJ1-1, with a possible D match to TRBD1 (5 bases). The CDR3 covers 12 residues. V was trimmed by 6 bases and J by 6 bases, leaving 11 bases between them. CDR1 LNHDA and CDR2 SQIVND come from the germline V gene (reference sequence). CDR3 DNA: TGTGCCAGTAGGGGCAGGGCCGCTGAAGCTTTCTTT. Amino acids: CASRGRAAEAFF. The full variable domain, with the rest looked up from reference TRBV19 and TRBJ1-1, is DGGITQSPKYLFRKEGQNVTLSCEQNLNHDAMYWYRQDPGQGLRLIYYSQIVNDFQKGDIAEGYSVSREKKESFPLTVTSAQKNPTAFYLCASRGRAAEAFFGQGTRLTVV.

The chain is built from TRBV9 and TRBJ1-3; no definite D call. V lost 4 bases to trimming and J lost 4 bases, with 6 bases between them. The CDR3 sequence is 12 residues long. Germline CDR1 reads SGDLS; CDR2 reads YYNGEE. The CDR3 DNA sequence: TGTGCCAGCAGCCCAGGAGGAAACACCATATATTTT. It yields the protein CASSPGGNTIYF. Full variable domain (missing parts from reference TRBV9 and TRBJ1-3): DSGVTQTPKHLITATGQRVTLRCSPRSGDLSVYWYQQSLDQGLQFLIQYYNGEERAKGNILERFSAQQFPDLHSELNLSSLELGDSALYFCASSPGGNTIYFGEGSWLTVV.

V gene TRBV5-6 combines with J gene TRBJ2-2; D ambiguous. V lost 0 bases and J 4 bases, leaving 7 bases between the germline ends. The CDR3 loop spans 14 amino acids. Germline CDR1 SGHDT, CDR2 YYEEEE. The CDR3 region is CASSLGGVTGELFF. The CDR3 region has the DNA TGTGCCAGCAGCTTGGGCGGAGTCACCGGGGAGCTGTTTTTT.

This clone was recorded a few times. The V and J genes are TRBV6-5 and TRBJ1-1; D perhaps matches TRBD1 (6 bases). The length of the CDR3 is 16 residues. Germline lookup yields CDR1 MNHEY and CDR2 SVGAGI. V shed 2 bases and J shed 4 bases, with 17 bases lying between them. CDR3 coding DNA: TGTGCCAGCAGTTACACTTACTTTGGACAGTTCACTGAAGCTTTCTTT. Its translation: CASSYTYFGQFTEAFF.

The V call is TRBV20-1, the J call TRBJ1-1, with 8 positions matching TRBD1. The germline CDR1 and CDR2 sequences are DFQATT and SNEGSKA (reference sequence). The CDR3 loop spans 13 amino acids. Trimming removed 3 bases from V and 1 base from J; junction bases left unmatched: 1. The CDR3, as DNA: TGCAGTGCTAGTCAGGGGGCGAACACTGAAGCTTTCTTT. This gives the protein CSASQGANTEAFF.

V usage is TRBV7-3 and J usage is TRBJ2-3; 9 bases fit TRBD2. The CDR3 runs to 15 residues. Trimming took 4 bases from V and 6 from J; bases not matched to a gene: 8. Germline V gene data show CDR1 as SGHTA and CDR2 as FQGTGA. This CDR3 is CASSSWAGGQDTQYF. The CDR3 nucleotides are TGTGCCAGCAGCTCCTGGGCGGGGGGGCAGGATACGCAGTATTTT.

V and J are TRBV19 and TRBJ1-5; D gene unclear. The germline V gene encodes CDR1 LNHDA and CDR2 SQIVND (reference sequence). V was pared by 2 bases and J by 2 bases, with 10 bases between. The CDR3 sequence is 15 residues long. The CDR3 here is CASSIIVTGNQPQHF. Here the CDR3 DNA reads TGTGCCAGTAGTATAATTGTGACTGGCAATCAGCCCCAGCATTTT. The whole variable domain, filled in from reference TRBV19 and TRBJ1-5, reads DGGITQSPKYLFRKEGQNVTLSCEQNLNHDAMYWYRQDPGQGLRLIYYSQIVNDFQKGDIAEGYSVSREKKESFPLTVTSAQKNPTAFYLCASSIIVTGNQPQHFGDGTRLSIL.